These 25 T cell receptor beta chains were sequenced from one sample in a study of T cell repertoires in cytomegalovirus infection. TCRdb analysed the reads with MiXCR anew, one entry per CDR3 protein. The profile shows approximately 190,000 distinct CDR3 sequences, 8% to 10% of them singletons. Sequenced sample: PBMCs. The receptor set was obtained from a human donor in good health (CMV status not recorded). Some clones in this sample may be carry-over from other donors' samples.

There are many counts of this clonotype. The chain joins TRBV7-3 to TRBJ2-3, with D unresolved. Germline V lookup: CDR1 SGHTA, CDR2 FQGTGA. The CDR3 sequence is 14 residues long. The germline V and J ends were trimmed by 5 bases and 2 bases, with 11 bases remaining between them. The CDR3 spells CASSPGFTTDTQYF. The CDR3 DNA is TGTGCCAGCAGCCCCGGATTCACCACAGATACGCAGTATTTT.

This clonotype came up many times. The V and J genes are TRBV7-2 and TRBJ2-7; no reliable D call. V dropped 2 bases and J dropped 4 bases, with 15 bases sitting between them. Germline CDR1 is SGHTA and CDR2 is FQGNSA. The CDR3 consists of 15 residues. The DNA of the CDR3 is TGTGCCAGCAGCTTATATACGGACGGACCTTACGAGCAGTACTTC. Residues: CASSLYTDGPYEQYF. Looking up the rest from reference TRBV7-2 and TRBJ2-7 gives the full variable domain: GAGVSQSPSNKVTEKGKDVELRCDPISGHTALYWYRQSLGQGLEFLIYFQGNSAPDKSGLPSDRFSAERTGGSVSTLTIQRTQQEDSAVYLCASSLYTDGPYEQYFGPGTRLTVT.

This clonotype was observed a handful of times. The chain links TRBV28 to TRBJ1-6; 7 bases align to TRBD1. The germline V gene encodes CDR1 MDHEN and CDR2 SYDVKM. The junction had 11 bases not matched to a gene; V was cut back by 7 bases and J by 11 bases. This CDR3 contains 14 residues. This CDR3 reads CASTRDSNVPPLHF. CDR3 bases: TGTGCCAGCACCCGGGACAGTAACGTACCACCCCTCCACTTT.

The table lists this clonotype with a few counts. The chain carries TRBV12-3 or TRBV12-4 and TRBJ1-2; D unresolved. The CDR3 is 13 residues long. Trimming took off 2 bases at V and 3 bases at J, with 7 bases between the two ends. The CDR3 bases are TGTGCCAGCAGTTTAAGTCGCTACTATGGCTACACCTTC. Amino acid sequence: CASSLSRYYGYTF.

This clonotype was picked up many times. The rearrangement uses TRBV7-2 and TRBJ2-2; TRBD2 matches 9 bases. Germline CDR1 and CDR2: SGHTA and FQGNSA. The CDR3 consists of 14 residues. V shed 2 bases, J shed 12 bases, and the junction held 7 bases outside the gene matches. The CDR3 region is CASSLTSGHWKLFF. CDR3 in DNA: TGTGCCAGCAGCTTAACTAGCGGGCATTGGAAGCTGTTTTTT.

This clonotype was counted at least ten times. The V gene is TRBV5-4, the J gene TRBJ2-7; D perhaps matches TRBD1 (6 bases). The CDR3 has 15 residues. Deletions cut 4 bases from V and 5 bases from J, with 19 bases between. Germline V gene sequence: CDR1 SGHNT, CDR2 YYREEE (reference sequence). CDR3 bases: TGTGCCAGCAGCCTAATGGGACAAGGGGAAAACGAGCAGTACTTC. Translation gives CASSLMGQGENEQYF.

The table lists this clonotype with many counts. The chain couples TRBV25-1 to TRBJ1-1; 7 nucleotides line up with TRBD1. Looked up from germline, CDR1 is MGHDK and CDR2 is SYGVNS. The CDR3 is 15 amino acids. With 6 bases clipped from V and 1 base from J, the junction kept 8 bases outside the gene matches. CDR3 in DNA: TGTGCCAGCAGCCAACAGGGGTCAGCGAACACTGAAGCTTTCTTT. Its protein is CASSQQGSANTEAFF. Combining the CDR3 with reference TRBV25-1 and TRBJ1-1 gives the whole variable domain EADIYQTPRYLVIGTGKKITLECSQTMGHDKMYWYQQDPGMELHLIHYSYGVNSTEKGDLSSESTVSRIRTEHFPLTLESARPSHTSQYLCASSQQGSANTEAFFGQGTRLTVV.

In its sample, this clonotype was seen many times. The chain uses TRBV28 and TRBJ1-1; 7 bases agree with TRBD1. The germline CDR1 and CDR2 sequences are MDHEN and SYDVKM. The V segment lost 6 bases and the J segment 11 bases; nucleotides outside the gene matches: 12. The CDR3 extends over 13 amino acids. Written as DNA, the CDR3 is TGTGCCAGCAGCCCCAGGGGGGGACTTCGGGCTTTCTTT. Amino acids: CASSPRGGLRAFF.

At least ten counts were recorded for this clonotype. The rearrangement uses TRBV11-3 and TRBJ2-1; D remains unclear. Germline V gene data show CDR1 as SGHNT and CDR2 as YENEEA. V was clipped by 5 bases and J by 8 bases, with 10 bases between them. The length of the CDR3 is 12 residues. The CDR3 DNA is TGTGCCAGCAGCAAGAGGTGGGATGAGCAGTTCTTC. This sequence encodes CASSKRWDEQFF.

In this sample, this clonotype turned up many times. The chain links TRBV7-2 to TRBJ2-7; perhaps D is TRBD1 or TRBD2 (5 bases each). The V end lost 3 bases, the J end lost 0 bases, and 12 bases lay between the germline ends. The V gene's germline CDR1 is SGHTA and CDR2 FQGNSA. The CDR3 is 15 residues long. The CDR3 here is CASSFAAGSSYEQYF. CDR3 DNA sequence: TGTGCCAGCAGCTTCGCTGCAGGGAGCTCCTACGAGCAGTACTTC.

This clonotype has ten or more counts. CDR3: CASSFPKGETQYF. The CDR3 DNA follows: TGTGCCAGCAGCTTCCCCAAGGGGGAGACCCAGTACTTC. This chain joins TRBV7-2 and TRBJ2-5, with D maybe TRBD1 (5 bases). V lost 3 bases and J lost 5, with 10 bases in between. CDR1 is SGHTA and CDR2 is FQGNSA in the germline V gene. The length of the CDR3 is 13 residues.

The chain couples TRBV6-2 or TRBV6-3 to TRBJ2-1, with TRBD2 matching over 7 bases. V shed 4 bases and J 1 base; nucleotides not matched to a gene: 7. This CDR3 has 16 amino acids. CDR1 and CDR2 (germline): MNHEY, SVGEGT. For the CDR3, the DNA is TGTGCCAGCAGTTCCCAACTAGCGTTTTCCTACAATGAGCAGTTCTTC. This gives the protein CASSSQLAFSYNEQFF.

This clonotype occurred many times. The chain couples TRBV5-6 to TRBJ2-5; D not resolved. Germline CDR1 is SGHDT and CDR2 is YYEEEE. V was trimmed by 4 bases and J by 4 bases, leaving 14 bases between them. The CDR3 totals 14 residues. CDR3 amino acids: CASSPQGQIETQYF. In DNA, the CDR3 is TGTGCCAGCAGCCCTCAAGGGCAGATAGAGACCCAGTACTTC.

This clonotype was observed at least ten times. The chain recombines TRBV4-1 with TRBJ2-5; no firm D call. CDR1 and CDR2 from the germline V gene are MGHRA and YSYEKL. V dropped 0 bases and J dropped 7 bases, with 12 bases sitting between them. This CDR3 is 14 amino acids long. The CDR3 bases are TGCGCCAGCAGCCAAGATATGGGTGGCTCGACCCAGTACTTC. Encoded protein: CASSQDMGGSTQYF.

This clonotype was seen ten or more times. The V call is TRBV7-2, the J call TRBJ2-2; 7 nucleotides align to TRBD2. The CDR3 extends over 15 amino acids. Trimming took 5 bases from V and 8 from J; bases not matched to a gene: 11. Germline values: CDR1 SGHTA, CDR2 FQGNSA. The CDR3 DNA reads as TGTGCCAGCAGCCCAACTACTAGCGCTGCGGGGGAGCTGTTTTTT. Its protein is CASSPTTSAAGELFF.

This clonotype was recorded a few times. The CDR3 is CASSQDTGNYEQYF. The CDR3 DNA reads as TGCGCCAGCAGCCAAGACACAGGGAATTACGAGCAGTACTTC. The V call is TRBV4-3, the J call TRBJ2-7; D is perhaps TRBD1 (6 bases). The CDR3 sequence is 14 residues long. Looked up from germline, CDR1 is LGHNA and CDR2 is YSLEER. V was trimmed by 0 bases and J by 4 bases, leaving 10 bases between them.

On this clonotype: A read error may produce the germline difference seen at one junction end. The DNA of the CDR3 is TGTGCCAGCAGCCTCTCGAATAGGGGGCGTCGCGCCACTGAAGCTCTCTTT. Translation: CASSLSNRGRRATEALF. This chain connects TRBV3-1 to TRBJ1-1; 7 nucleotides align to TRBD1. Looked up from germline, CDR1 is LGHDT and CDR2 is YNNKEL (reference sequence). The CDR3 totals 17 residues.

This clonotype was found many times. This chain connects TRBV7-8 to TRBJ2-1; perhaps TRBD2 as D (6 bases). The germline gives CDR1 SGHVS, CDR2 FQNEAQ. The CDR3 runs to 17 residues. Trimming took 7 bases from V and 0 from J, leaving 19 bases between them. Written as DNA, the CDR3 is TGTGCCAGCATCCTCGACTGGAGGGGCCACTCCTACAATGAGCAGTTCTTC. Translation: CASILDWRGHSYNEQFF.

This clonotype was picked up a small number of times. This rearrangement joins TRBV7-9 to TRBJ2-6, with D tentatively TRBD2 (5 bases). V lost 5 bases and J lost 0, with 11 bases in between. The CDR3 runs to 16 residues. Germline-derived CDR1 and CDR2 are SEHNR and FQNEAQ (reference sequence). The CDR3 reads CASSDRERSGANVLTF. CDR3 nucleotide sequence: TGTGCCAGCAGCGACCGGGAACGCTCTGGGGCCAACGTCCTGACTTTC.

There are many counts of this clonotype. The chain has TRBV20-1 and TRBJ2-3, with D tentatively TRBD2 (7 bases). The CDR3 consists of 13 residues. Trimming stripped 3 bases from V and 5 bases from J, with 12 bases between. The germline CDR1 and CDR2 sequences are DFQATT and SNEGSKA (reference sequence). The CDR3 here is CSARGGGVDTQYF. CDR3 DNA sequence: TGCAGTGCTAGGGGGGGGGGCGTAGATACGCAGTATTTT.

The chain links TRBV28 to TRBJ2-7; 9 bases are a match to TRBD1. Germline V gene lookup returns CDR1 MDHEN and CDR2 SYDVKM. With V trimmed by 4 bases and J by 3 bases, 7 bases remained unmatched. The CDR3 is 15 amino acids. The CDR3 reads CASSSPGQGIYEQYF. The CDR3 region has the DNA TGTGCCAGCAGTTCCCCGGGACAGGGTATCTACGAGCAGTACTTC.

This clonotype was recorded a few times. Here the CDR3 reads CASSTRWSPYNEQFF. In DNA form, the CDR3 reads TGTGCCAGTAGTACCCGCTGGAGCCCCTACAATGAGCAGTTCTTC. This chain links TRBV19 with TRBJ2-1; D not certain. The CDR3 is 15 amino acids. Germline V CDR1 and CDR2: LNHDA, SQIVND (reference sequence). Deletions cut 4 bases from V and 2 bases from J, with 12 bases between.

This clonotype was counted many times. J is TRBJ1-2 and V is TRBV12-3 or TRBV12-4, with TRBD1 matching over 10 bases. Trimming took 5 bases from V and 7 from J; bases not matched to a gene: 10. The CDR3 spans 15 residues. Here the CDR3 reads CASSTFWGQGFGYTF. CDR3 in DNA: TGTGCCAGCAGTACCTTTTGGGGACAGGGGTTTGGCTACACCTTC.

This clonotype was detected many times. This chain joins TRBV28 and TRBJ2-7; 8 nucleotides agree with TRBD2. CDR1 is MDHEN, CDR2 SYDVKM, per germline. There are 16 residues in the CDR3. The V segment lost 5 bases and the J segment 3 bases; nucleotides outside the gene matches: 12. The CDR3 region is CASSHHRAGARYEQYF. CDR3 sequence (DNA): TGTGCCAGCAGTCACCACCGAGCGGGGGCTCGCTACGAGCAGTACTTC.

Remarks on this clonotype: The conserved phenylalanine or tryptophan is not found at the CDR3 terminus, so this likely reflects a read error. The CDR3: CDSSRSRDTNYGYTI. The CDR3 DNA is TGTGACAGCAGCCGCTCCCGGGACACAAACTATGGCTACACCATC. The chain is built from TRBV7-2 and TRBJ1-2; D possibly corresponds to TRBD1 (6 bases). CDR1 is SGHTA and CDR2 is FQGNSA in the germline V gene. The CDR3 is made up of 15 amino acids.